This TCR beta chain was observed in a study of cytomegalovirus exposure and HLA in healthy donors listed by TCRdb under 2017. Regarding the study in general: The 650 to 750 repertoires of the first cohort and the roughly 120 validation repertoires were produced on the same platform, according to a later analysis. The study was designed to test whether signatures of past pathogen exposure could be identified by cataloging public T cell receptors. A separate validation cohort of roughly 120 different subjects was used in addition to the roughly 670-subject first cohort. High-throughput TCR immunosequencing, statistical association of individual TCRs with disease status, and machine learning were combined to predict cytomegalovirus infection status.

The donors belonged to the validation cohort of about 130 subjects, which was separate from the roughly 680-subject first cohort. As regards this clone: Its antigen target is currently unknown. No base quality values were provided; no much bigger clone lies one nucleotide off.

The V and J ends are trimmed by 3 bases and 6 bases, leaving 9 bases between them. CDR1 and CDR2 are read off the germline V gene as MDHEN and SYDVKM. The CDR3, from cysteine to phenylalanine, totals 12 residues. Only the CDR3 portion is preserved as DNA: 36 bases, with reading frame beginning at the first base. Library prep was done by the immunoSEQ multiplex PCR assay. The paper's data handling went like this. A statistical classification framework was built for diagnosing cytomegalovirus status from the catalog of TCR beta chain sequences. As stored in TCRdb, this immuneACCESS dataset retains in-frame rearrangements with V and J assigned. A fraction of the clones does not appear; measured against another copy, unresolved V genes explain less than half of the discrepancy, and the remainder lacks a known reason. Clone size and V and J calls were adopted from that table, with D and trimming inferred from the DNA. For this sample there are some 260,000 clones; roughly 91% appear just once. Of the sample, 3% to 3.5% is held by the ten largest clones.

Broad study findings and their caveats: Across donors, most TCR sequences were observed very rarely, whereas some public TCRs were present in many individuals. The classifier was reported to diagnose cytomegalovirus status with high specificity and sensitivity in both the original cohort and the validation cohort. In a later analysis, TCRs clustered in the first cohort were found to also tend to co-occur in the roughly 130 validation repertoires, with 90% to 95% of cluster scores above 0. Three of the identified cytomegalovirus-associated TCR beta chains were confirmed in vitro to be specific for cytomegalovirus antigens. All 120 or so repertoires were used to score co-occurrence in the validation cohort in a later analysis, because that analysis had no HLA typing for the cohort. The study gave a list of 150 to 200 TCR beta chains associated with cytomegalovirus. The authors suggested that the approach could potentially be generalized to other disease states and immunological phenotypes.

Sequenced: PBMCs. The clonotype comes from a young woman in good health and CMV-seronegative. The chain is made from TRBV28 and TRBJ2-7, with the D gene too uncertain to name. The nucleotides are TGTGCCAGCAGTTTGGGTACTCTCGAGCAGTACTTC. This yields the protein CASSLGTLEQYF.